These 27 T cell receptor beta chains were sequenced from one sample in a study of vaccination and CD4 T cells after COVID-19 (dated 2022 in TCRdb). The treatment or condition label, read with the paper, signifies: roughly 10-day PBMC culture with coronavirus spike peptide pools or control peptides (ViraFEST assay). Libraries were made using PCR. The instrument was an Illumina iSeq 100. TCR sequencing of DNA from cultured CD4+ T cells used the Oncomine TCR Beta short-read assay at the Johns Hopkins FTIC core. TCRdb trimmed public reads at Q25 via fastp, called clones via MiXCR and kept in-frame beta chains. Rows are combined by CDR3 protein, so each entry shows the most common genes and DNA. The sample yields about 14,000 distinct CDR3 sequences; approximately 33% were counted once. Jointly, the top ten make up roughly 10% of the sample. Their cognate antigens are unknown. Here the sequenced sample was CD4+ T cells from blood, cultured in vitro, taken after SARS-CoV-2 vaccination. These receptors all stem from a human donor who had recovered from COVID-19.

This clonotype has more than one count but fewer than ten. The chain uses TRBV7-2 and TRBJ1-2, with a weak D call TRBD1 (5 bases). Germline-derived CDR1 and CDR2 are SGHTA and FQGNSA. The CDR3 sequence is 16 residues long. V lost 7 bases and J 4 bases, leaving 22 bases between the germline ends. CDR3 sequence (DNA): TGTGCCAGCACCCAACTCCCGGGGGGGTTCGGCTATGGCTACACCTTC. It codes for CASTQLPGGFGYGYTF.

The chain is built from TRBV5-5 and TRBJ2-1; 10 bases are a match to TRBD2. CDR3 length: 15 amino acids. The germline V gene encodes CDR1 SGHKS and CDR2 YYEKEE (reference sequence). J lost 3 bases, V lost 4 bases, and 4 bases had no gene match. This chain's CDR3 is CASSAGLADYNEQFF. Written as DNA, the CDR3 is TGTGCCAGCAGCGCTGGACTAGCGGACTACAATGAGCAGTTCTTC. Drawing the rest from reference TRBV5-5 and TRBJ2-1, the complete variable domain is DAGVTQSPTHLIKTRGQQVTLRCSPISGHKSVSWYQQVLGQGPQFIFQYYEKEERGRGNFPDRFSARQFPNYSSELNVNALLLGDSALYLCASSAGLADYNEQFFGPGTRLTVL.

This clonotype was counted only a few times. The chain couples TRBV5-4 to TRBJ1-1; 8 nucleotides agree with TRBD1. The CDR3 runs 16 residues. V shed 0 bases, J shed 0 bases, and the junction held 4 bases outside the gene matches. Germline V gene lookup returns CDR1 SGHNT and CDR2 YYREEE (reference sequence). CDR3 sequence (DNA): TGTGCCAGCAGCTTGGCCGGCAGGGGGCTGAACACTGAAGCTTTCTTT. This translates into CASSLAGRGLNTEAFF. Combining the CDR3 with reference TRBV5-4 and TRBJ1-1 gives the whole variable domain ETGVTQSPTHLIKTRGQQVTLRCSSQSGHNTVSWYQQALGQGPQFIFQYYREEENGRGNFPPRFSGLQFPNYSSELNVNALELDDSALYLCASSLAGRGLNTEAFFGQGTRLTVV.

The genes are TRBV6-2 or TRBV6-3 and TRBJ1-5; a weak D match, TRBD1 (5 bases). V was trimmed by 5 bases and J by 2 bases, leaving 22 bases between them. The CDR3 is made up of 18 amino acids. The germline V gene encodes CDR1 MNHEY and CDR2 SVGEGT. The CDR3 loop is CASSPGLGTILGNQPQHF. CDR3 nucleotides: TGTGCCAGCAGTCCCGGACTAGGGACCATATTGGGCAATCAGCCCCAGCATTTT.

This clonotype was observed a handful of times. This rearrangement joins TRBV10-3 to TRBJ1-1; a possible D gene is TRBD1 (5 bases). The CDR3 contains 13 residues. The V gene's germline CDR1 is ENHRY and CDR2 SYGVKD. Deletions cut 4 bases from V and 5 bases from J, with 11 bases between. CDR3 amino acids: CAISVGGDTEAFF. In DNA, the CDR3 is TGTGCCATCAGTGTCGGGGGGGATACTGAAGCTTTCTTT.

The rearrangement uses TRBV6-2 or TRBV6-3 and TRBJ2-3; a possible D gene is TRBD1 (6 bases). Trimming pared 7 bases from V and 5 bases from J, leaving 16 bases between. The CDR3 is made up of 14 amino acids. The germline V gene encodes CDR1 MNHEY and CDR2 SVGEGT. The CDR3 here is CASIGAGALDTQYF. In nucleotides, the CDR3 is TGTGCCAGCATTGGGGCAGGGGCATTAGATACGCAGTATTTT.

J is TRBJ2-2 and V is TRBV4-3; D unresolved. There are 16 residues in the CDR3. V was shortened by 4 bases and J by 2 bases, with 14 bases between the two germline ends. Germline assignment: CDR1 LGHNA and CDR2 YSLEER. Here the CDR3 reads CASSRKDVGNTGELFF. CDR3 nucleotide sequence: TGCGCCAGCAGCCGTAAGGACGTTGGAAACACCGGGGAGCTGTTTTTT.

The rearrangement uses TRBV4-3 and TRBJ2-1, with a weak D call TRBD1 (6 bases). Germline V CDR1 and CDR2: LGHNA, YSLEER. V was cut by 1 base and J by 2 bases, with 9 bases left in between. The CDR3 has 15 amino acids. The CDR3 protein is CASSQATGTYNEQFF. The CDR3 bases are TGCGCCAGCAGCCAAGCCACAGGGACCTACAATGAGCAGTTCTTC.

The V and J genes are TRBV28 and TRBJ1-1; D not certain. The CDR3 contains 13 residues. The germline CDR1 and CDR2 sequences are MDHEN and SYDVKM. Trimming removed 7 bases from V and 0 bases from J, with 9 bases in between. The CDR3 sequence is CASKTGVNTEAFF. In DNA form, the CDR3 reads TGTGCCAGCAAAACCGGGGTGAACACTGAAGCTTTCTTT.

This sequence joins TRBV6-1 and TRBJ1-1; D gene unclear. Trimming cost V 4 bases and J 0 bases, with 6 bases left between them. Looked up from germline, CDR1 is MNHNS and CDR2 is SASEGT. This CDR3 has 13 residues. The CDR3 sequence is CASSGSMNTEAFF. The CDR3 nucleotides are TGTGCCAGCAGTGGCAGTATGAACACTGAAGCTTTCTTT.

By frequency in the sample, this clonotype is medium-sized. The chain has TRBV27 and TRBJ1-5; D gene ambiguous. CDR1 is MNHEY and CDR2 is SMNVEV in the germline V gene (reference sequence). The ends were cut back, 3 bases at V and 4 bases at J, with 4 bases in the middle. This CDR3 contains 12 residues. The CDR3 loop reads CASSFLNQPQHF. The CDR3 DNA sequence: TGTGCCAGCAGTTTCCTTAATCAGCCCCAGCATTTT.

J is TRBJ1-3 and V is TRBV7-2; tentatively, D is TRBD1 (5 bases). V lost 5 bases and J 7 bases, leaving 21 bases between the germline ends. The CDR3 has 16 residues. Germline V gene lookup returns CDR1 SGHTA and CDR2 FQGNSA. The CDR3 sequence is CASSPGPRVFLNTIYF. The CDR3 DNA is TGTGCCAGCAGCCCCGGGCCCAGGGTATTTCTGAACACCATATATTTT. The entire variable domain, with the rest obtained from reference TRBV7-2 and TRBJ1-3, is as follows: GAGVSQSPSNKVTEKGKDVELRCDPISGHTALYWYRQSLGQGLEFLIYFQGNSAPDKSGLPSDRFSAERTGGSVSTLTIQRTQQEDSAVYLCASSPGPRVFLNTIYFGEGSWLTVV.

The chain combines TRBV5-4 with TRBJ2-3, with 10 bases matching TRBD1. The CDR3 has 16 amino acids. V trimming: 0 bases; J trimming: 5 bases; junction bases outside the gene matches: 6. Per the germline V gene, CDR1 is SGHNT and CDR2 is YYREEE (reference sequence). CDR3 nucleotide sequence: TGTGCCAGCAGCTTGGGCAGACAGGGGGCCGGAGATACGCAGTATTTT. It specifies CASSLGRQGAGDTQYF. The whole variable domain, remainder taken from reference TRBV5-4 and TRBJ2-3, is ETGVTQSPTHLIKTRGQQVTLRCSSQSGHNTVSWYQQALGQGPQFIFQYYREEENGRGNFPPRFSGLQFPNYSSELNVNALELDDSALYLCASSLGRQGAGDTQYFGPGTRLTVL.

V is TRBV19 and J is TRBJ1-1; 8 bases line up with TRBD1. From germline, CDR1 is LNHDA and CDR2 SQIVND (reference sequence). The trim removed 1 base at V and 1 base at J, leaving 2 bases unmatched. The CDR3 covers 15 residues. The CDR3 nucleotides are TGTGCCAGTAGTATAGCCGGGACAGGGAACACTGAAGCTTTCTTT. Translating it yields CASSIAGTGNTEAFF.

This clonotype was seen a few times. The V gene is TRBV2, the J gene TRBJ1-2, with D unclear. Trimming pared 4 bases from V and 8 bases from J, leaving 14 bases between. Germline CDR1 is SNHLY and CDR2 is FYNNEI. The CDR3 loop spans 13 amino acids. CDR3 sequence reads: CASSVRHLWGYTF. CDR3 nucleotides: TGTGCCAGCAGTGTCAGGCACCTTTGGGGCTACACCTTC.

In the case of this clonotype: At one of its ends the junction is not consistent with the germline gene, which may arise from a read error. The chain employs TRBV6-5 and TRBJ2-1; D may be TRBD1 (6 bases). The CDR3 is made up of 13 amino acids. Germline V lookup: CDR1 MNHEY, CDR2 SVGAGI. The CDR3: CASSYQGSNEQLF. The CDR3 coding sequence is TGTGCCAGCAGTTACCAGGGGAGCAATGAGCAGCTCTTC.

A remark on this clonotype: The junction does not match germline at one end; this may be a read error. The J gene is TRBJ2-7, the V gene TRBV24-1; either TRBD1 or TRBD2 may supply D (5 bases each). This CDR3 has 16 residues. CDR1 KGHDR and CDR2 SFDVKD come from the germline V gene. The CDR3 sequence: CATSDPTARGTYGQYF. The CDR3 coding sequence is TGTGCCACCAGTGATCCCACGGCTCGGGGCACCTACGGGCAGTACTTC.

The chain couples TRBV7-2 to TRBJ2-7, with D possibly matching TRBD2 (5 bases). Germline-derived CDR1 and CDR2 are SGHTA and FQGNSA. This CDR3 comprises 13 residues. V was clipped by 5 bases and J by 6 bases, with 14 bases between them. CDR3 amino acids: CASSPGYGLEQYF. CDR3 DNA sequence: TGTGCCAGCAGCCCGGGATACGGCCTCGAGCAGTACTTC.

The V gene is TRBV20-1, the J gene TRBJ2-1; D is unclear. Germline assignment: CDR1 DFQATT and CDR2 SNEGSKA (reference sequence). Trimming stripped 5 bases from V and 0 bases from J, with 11 bases between. The CDR3 totals 14 residues. In DNA, the CDR3 is TGCAGTGCTCCCGGTCGCTTCTCCTACAATGAGCAGTTCTTC. As protein: CSAPGRFSYNEQFF.

The chain joins TRBV6-1 to TRBJ2-2; the D gene is possibly TRBD1 (5 bases). Germline CDR1 reads MNHNS; CDR2 reads SASEGT. This CDR3 has 12 residues. Trimming pared 7 bases from V and 7 bases from J, leaving 10 bases between. The CDR3: CASNQQVGELFF. In DNA form, the CDR3 reads TGTGCCAGCAACCAACAGGTCGGGGAGCTGTTTTTT.

This clonotype was seen only a few times. The rearrangement joins TRBV27 to TRBJ2-7; TRBD1 might be the D (7 bases). The germline V and J ends were trimmed by 10 bases and 6 bases, with 16 bases remaining between them. The CDR3 loop spans 12 amino acids. CDR1 MNHEY and CDR2 SMNVEV come from the germline V gene (reference sequence). CDR3 nucleotide sequence: TGTGCCACCGCGACAGGGCGGGGCGAGCAGTACTTC. Its protein is CATATGRGEQYF.

The chain combines TRBV6-5 with TRBJ2-7; perhaps TRBD2 as D (5 bases). With 3 bases removed from V and 6 bases from J, the gap between germline ends came to 9 bases. The CDR3 runs to 12 residues. Germline CDR1 and CDR2: MNHEY and SVGAGI. The CDR3 DNA reads TGTGCCAGCAGTTATCTGGCGGGCGAGCAGTACTTC. This codes for CASSYLAGEQYF.

This clonotype was observed a few times. The chain links TRBV6-1 to TRBJ2-7; D is perhaps TRBD1 (5 bases). From germline, CDR1 is MNHNS and CDR2 SASEGT. There are 15 residues in the CDR3. V was pared by 7 bases and J by 0 bases, with 16 bases between. CDR3 nucleotides: TGTGCCAGCACCCCCCGGCCGACAGTCTCCTACGAGCAGTACTTC. This translates into CASTPRPTVSYEQYF.

The chain combines TRBV7-2 with TRBJ1-6, with D perhaps matching TRBD1 (6 bases). Germline lookup yields CDR1 SGHTA and CDR2 FQGNSA. This CDR3 spans 15 amino acids. The V end was cut by 2 bases, the J end by 10 bases, with 15 bases between. The CDR3 is CASSLLGAGDSPLHF. The CDR3 DNA reads as TGTGCCAGCAGCTTACTTGGGGCAGGGGACTCACCCCTCCACTTT.

This clonotype was picked up a small number of times. This chain joins TRBV19 and TRBJ1-1; 9 nucleotides line up with TRBD1. The CDR3 totals 17 residues. Germline V CDR1 and CDR2: LNHDA, SQIVND (reference sequence). V was clipped by 4 bases and J by 3 bases; unmatched bases: 12. CDR3 region: CASSTGTGRIRDTEAFF. The CDR3 nucleotides read TGTGCCAGTAGTACTGGGACAGGGCGCATCCGGGACACTGAAGCTTTCTTT.

Regarding this clonotype: It may be a read error: a sequence one base away is much more abundant. The chain employs TRBV12-3 or TRBV12-4 and TRBJ1-2; D is ambiguous. With 3 bases removed from V and 8 bases from J, the gap between germline ends came to 4 bases. The CDR3 extends over 10 amino acids. This chain's CDR3 is CASSFLGYTF. The CDR3, as DNA: TGTGCCAGCAGTTTCCTGGGCTACACCTTC.

This clonotype was counted a few times. This chain links TRBV6-5 with TRBJ2-7, with D maybe TRBD1 (5 bases). CDR1 is MNHEY, CDR2 SVGAGI, per germline. Trimming took off 2 bases at V and 3 bases at J, with 20 bases between the two ends. CDR3 length equals 17 residues. CDR3 region: CASSYPGPTGFLYEQYF. CDR3 in DNA: TGTGCCAGCAGTTACCCTGGACCTACAGGCTTCCTCTACGAGCAGTACTTC.